What follows is one T cell receptor (beta chain) and its context. What this receptor recognizes is not known. No per-base quality is available; no much larger clone lies one base away. This entry comes from a study of T cell changes during pregnancy in multiple sclerosis (dated by TCRdb to between 2019 and 2020). A note on the overall study: The study looked at changes in the T cell repertoire across pregnancy in women with multiple sclerosis.

Libraries were prepared through the immunoSEQ multiplex PCR assay. In its TCRdb copy, this immuneACCESS table keeps in-frame sequences only and misses some clones. Where compared with another copy, unresolved V genes explain less than half of these, and the others have no known cause. The sample data list 35,000 or so clones, and just over 90% of these were observed just once. 0.4% to 0.5% of the sample is in the top ten clones. Via the germline V gene, CDR1 is MDHEN and CDR2 SYDVKM. The CDR3, from cysteine to phenylalanine, totals 12 residues. CDR3 DNA only is kept here, 36 bases in frame from base 1. The V and J ends are trimmed by 8 bases and 7 bases, leaving 12 bases between them.

The sequence joins TRBV28 to TRBJ1-5, with no D gene named confidently. The sequencing used CD4+ T cells from peripheral blood mononuclear cells, collected after pregnancy. This TCR was recovered from a female donor with multiple sclerosis, enrolled in a pregnancy study. The DNA sequence follows: TGTGCCAGCGGACTCCTCAGGCAGCCCCAGCATTTT. It translates as CASGLLRQPQHF.